This TCR beta chain comes out of a study of T cell repertoires in cytomegalovirus infection. CDR3 length equals 14 residues. Germline lookup yields CDR1 SGHTA and CDR2 FQGNSA. V was shortened by 5 bases and J by 7 bases, with 15 bases between the two germline ends. TCRdb ran MiXCR on the reads and lists one entry per CDR3 protein. The data contain hundreds of thousands of distinct CDR3 sequences, just under 30% of them singletons. Study outcomes and limitations: In two of eight donors, the top clonotype was HLA-C-restricted CMV-specific.

A word on this clonotype: Its antigen is undetermined.

The source material was cultured PBMCs, sampled from culture after CMV antigen stimulation. The source of this sequence is a human donor in good health (CMV status not recorded). Some clones in this sample may be carry-over from other donors' samples. This sequence joins TRBV7-2 and TRBJ1-5, with TRBD1 as a possible D gene (6 bases). CDR3 nucleotides: TGTGCCAGCAGCGCTAGAATACAGGGCCAGCCCCAGCATTTT. It is translated as CASSARIQGQPQHF.